The present T cell receptor beta chain was sequenced within a study of spatial heterogeneity in lung cancer. The study's findings and limits: For expanded intratumoral alpha and beta TCRs, counts tracked tumor mutation counts. Nonsynonymous mutations, ubiquitous and regional, were tracked respectively by counts of ubiquitous and regional expanded TCRs.

The sample holds many counts of this clonotype. What it binds is unknown. A library made for alpha chains picked up this beta chain off target, so its size means little. This CDR3 region has 14 residues. The ends were cut back, 7 bases at V and 2 bases at J, with 14 bases in the middle. Germline-derived CDR1 and CDR2 are MNHNY and SVGAGI (reference sequence). Using its own MiXCR run on the 5' RACE reads, TCRdb lists one record per CDR3 protein. This sample yields 3,000 to 4,000 distinct CDR3 sequences, of which 6.9% are seen a single time; roughly 20% belongs to the top ten. The time point is: sample taken at primary tumor resection. The donor population consisted of more than 55 patients with untreated, early-stage non-small cell lung cancer. Material for sequencing was whole RNA from tumor, nontumor lung or frozen PBMC, left unsorted.

The source is a male donor with early-stage non-small cell lung cancer. The J gene is TRBJ1-2, the V gene TRBV6-6; D may be TRBD1 (6 bases). The source was lung tumor tissue, collected at surgery. The CDR3 nucleotides read TGTGCCAGCACCCCACAGGGACCAAACTATGGCTACACCTTC. It encodes CASTPQGPNYGYTF.